Listed below are T cell receptor beta chains from one sample, sequenced in a study of T cells in Graves' hyperthyroidism and ophthalmopathy. TCRdb ran MiXCR on the multiplex PCR reads and lists one entry per CDR3 protein. The table has around 800,000 distinct CDR3 sequences, 35% to 40% seen once. Material: blood. The receptors originated from a man in his late teens or twenties with Graves' hyperthyroidism. Both conserved end residues are part of each CDR3. D genes are given only for firm matches. The size entry is marked missing in some rows and otherwise reads once, few, many or a size class.

D	V	J	size	DNA	CDR3
.	TRBV5-1	TRBJ1-1	.	TGCGCCAGCAGCCGGACAAGGACGAACACTGAAGCTTTCTTT	CASSRTRTNTEAFF
.	TRBV7-2	TRBJ2-7	few	TGTGCCAGCAGCTTAGATTCGCACAGCCTATACGAGCAGTACTTC	CASSLDSHSLYEQYF
TRBD1	TRBV29-1	TRBJ1-5	.	TGCAGCGCGACAGGGGGCTTTCAGCCCCAGCATTTT	CSATGGFQPQHF
.	TRBV5-1	TRBJ2-5	few	TGCGCCAGCAGCTTGAGACGGCGGGACCTAATACAAGAGACCCAGTACTTC	CASSLRRRDLIQETQYF
.	TRBV29-1	TRBJ2-7	many	TGCAGCGTTGAAACGGATACAGCCTACGAGCAGTACTTC	CSVETDTAYEQYF
TRBD1	TRBV7-2	TRBJ2-7	.	TGTGCCAGCAGCTCCCCAACCGGGACAGGAGGCGAGCAGTACTTC	CASSSPTGTGGEQYF
TRBD1	TRBV13	TRBJ2-7	few	TGTGCCAGCAGCTACGGGACAGGGAGACACGAGCAGTACTTC	CASSYGTGRHEQYF
TRBD1	TRBV7-2	TRBJ1-4	few	TGTGCCAGCAGCCCCGGACAGGGGCAAAAACTGTTTTTT	CASSPGQGQKLFF
.	TRBV7-9	TRBJ1-6	many	TGTGCCAGCAGCCGTTACTCTTCACCCCTCCACTTT	CASSRYSSPLHF
TRBD1	TRBV6-5	TRBJ1-1	.	TGTGCCAGCAGACCTACTCGCGGAACAGGGGGATACACTGAAGCTTTCTTT	CASRPTRGTGGYTEAFF
TRBD1	TRBV7-9	TRBJ1-2	once	TGTGCCAGCAGCTTAACTTGGGCGGGACAGAACTATGGCTACACCTTC	CASSLTWAGQNYGYTF
.	TRBV29-1	TRBJ2-5	many	TGCAGCGTTGAATATTGGACGCAAGAGACCCAGTACTTC	CSVEYWTQETQYF
TRBD2	TRBV2	TRBJ2-5	few	TGTGCCTCCCCCGGTAGCGGGCTCCAAGAGACCCAGTACTTC	CASPGSGLQETQYF
.	TRBV10-3	TRBJ2-2	many	TGTGCCATCAGTGCGTCCTCCCAAGGCACCGGGGAGCTGTTTTTT	CAISASSQGTGELFF
TRBD1	TRBV11-3	TRBJ2-7	few	TGTGCCAGCAGCTCGTGGACAGGGATCACGTACGAGCAGTACTTC	CASSSWTGITYEQYF
.	TRBV29-1	TRBJ1-5	.	TGCAGCCCTCCCGGACCGAATCAGCCCCAGCATTTT	CSPPGPNQPQHF
TRBD1	TRBV10-1	TRBJ1-5	.	TGCGCCAGCAGTGGACCCCCGGGACAGGGGCTCAGGCCCCAGCATTTT	CASSGPPGQGLRPQHF
.	TRBV7-2	TRBJ2-7	.	TGTGCCAGCAGCATGCTTACCTACGAGCAGTACTTC	CASSMLTYEQYF